Below, 10 T cell receptor beta chains from the same sample are listed, as sequenced in a study of somatic mutations in cytotoxic T cells in rheumatoid arthritis. Sequencing used immunoSEQ multiplex PCR; TCRdb keeps in-frame clones, though not all of them. Of about 6,400 clones listed, roughly 76% are singletons. Material: CD8+ T cells sorted from blood. The origin of the receptors is a woman between 50 and 59 years old in good health.

CDR3 sequence: CASSHYLRTGETEAFF. The CDR3 DNA is TGTGCCAGCAGCCATTACCTCCGGACAGGGGAAACTGAAGCTTTCTTT. The chain uses TRBV14 and TRBJ1-1, with TRBD1 identical over 9 bases. Trimming removed 3 bases from V and 5 bases from J; junction bases left unmatched: 10. The CDR3 is made up of 16 amino acids. Germline CDR1 SGHDN, CDR2 FVKESK.

The chain uses TRBV6-5 and TRBJ1-5; the match to TRBD1 covers 7 bases. Germline-derived CDR1 and CDR2 are MNHEY and SVGAGI. The CDR3 has 14 residues. J gave up 0 bases and V 11 bases, and 7 bases lay outside the gene matches. The CDR3 loop is CAVGGTDSNQPQHF. The CDR3 DNA follows: TGTGCCGTCGGAGGGACAGATAGCAATCAGCCCCAGCATTTT.

The chain uses TRBV7-9 and TRBJ1-1, with 7 bases lining up with TRBD1. The CDR3 loop spans 15 amino acids. V was clipped by 3 bases and J by 5 bases; unmatched bases: 9. Germline V gene lookup returns CDR1 SEHNR and CDR2 FQNEAQ (reference sequence). Here the CDR3 DNA reads TGTGCCAGCAGCTTCCCAGGGGGTGTGAGAACTGAAGCTTTCTTT. The encoded protein is CASSFPGGVRTEAFF.

This chain connects TRBV6-1 to TRBJ1-1; 7 bases are shared with TRBD1. The CDR3 is 17 amino acids. Germline CDR1 MNHNS, CDR2 SASEGT. Unmatched junction bases numbered 17, after V lost 3 bases and J lost 7 bases. The CDR3, as DNA: TGTGCCAGCAGTGATTTCGGCCCGGCAGGGGGAAGGGGTGAAGCTTTCTTT. This sequence encodes CASSDFGPAGGRGEAFF.

The chain links TRBV11-2 to TRBJ2-7, with unresolved D. This CDR3 contains 13 residues. V was clipped by 0 bases and J by 3 bases, with 6 bases between them. CDR1 SGHAT and CDR2 FQNNGV come from the germline V gene. In DNA, the CDR3 is TGTGCCAGCAGCTTAGATCCCAGCTACGAGCAGTACTTC. Its translation: CASSLDPSYEQYF. Full variable domain (missing parts from reference TRBV11-2 and TRBJ2-7): EAGVAQSPRYKIIEKRQSVAFWCNPISGHATLYWYQQILGQGPKLLIQFQNNGVVDDSQLPKDRFSAERLKGVDSTLKIQPAKLEDSAVYLCASSLDPSYEQYFGPGTRLTVT.

The DNA of the CDR3 is TGTGCCAGCAGTGAGTACAGAGACTATGGCTACACCTTC. Translating it yields CASSEYRDYGYTF. The J gene is TRBJ1-2, the V gene TRBV2; D is unclear. Trimming pared 3 bases from V and 3 bases from J, leaving 8 bases between. This CDR3 comprises 13 residues. Germline V gene lookup returns CDR1 SNHLY and CDR2 FYNNEI. Drawing the rest from reference TRBV2 and TRBJ1-2, the complete variable domain is EPEVTQTPSHQVTQMGQEVILRCVPISNHLYFYWYRQILGQKVEFLVSFYNNEISEKSEIFDDQFSVERPDGSNFTLKIRSTKLEDSAMYFCASSEYRDYGYTFGSGTRLTVV.

The chain couples TRBV6-5 to TRBJ1-5; no clear D gene. The V and J ends lost 5 bases and 5 bases respectively, with 10 bases between them. CDR3 length equals 13 residues. Per germline, CDR1 MNHEY and CDR2 SVGAGI. The DNA for the CDR3 is TGTGCCAGCAGTGAAGCGGAGTATCAGCCCCAGCATTTT. Translating it yields CASSEAEYQPQHF.

The sample holds one count of this clone. The J gene is TRBJ1-2, the V gene TRBV27, with TRBD1 matching 7 bases. There are 17 residues in the CDR3. Germline CDR1 reads MNHEY; CDR2 reads SMNVEV (reference sequence). V shed 5 bases and J 7 bases; nucleotides not matched to a gene: 19. The CDR3 DNA sequence: TGTGCCAGCAGTCCCACAGGGGACGACCTCCGGGAGTTTGGCTACACCTTC. The encoded protein is CASSPTGDDLREFGYTF.

The chain is built from TRBV9 and TRBJ2-3, with D maybe TRBD1 (6 bases). In germline, CDR1 is SGDLS, CDR2 YYNGEE. V was shortened by 3 bases and J by 3 bases, with 11 bases between the two germline ends. The CDR3 is 14 residues long. As DNA, the CDR3 is TGTGCCAGCAGCGGGCGGACAGCAACAGATACGCAGTATTTT. It encodes CASSGRTATDTQYF.

J is TRBJ1-1 and V is TRBV7-3, with D possibly being TRBD1 (5 bases). The CDR3 is 15 residues long. The ends were cut back, 5 bases at V and 3 bases at J, with 16 bases in the middle. CDR1 is SGHTA, CDR2 FQGTGA, per germline. CDR3 nucleotides: TGTGCCAGCAGCCCTAAACTCGGAGGGGACACTGAAGCTTTCTTT. It translates to CASSPKLGGDTEAFF.